Sequencing of this TCR beta chain was carried out in a study of blood T cell repertoires in COVID-19. Turning to the study itself: From T cells, B-cell-depleted T cells, or PBMCs came the material, which was cDNA or gDNA.

Germline-derived CDR1 and CDR2 are SGHNT and YENEEA. The length of the CDR3 is 15 residues. With 5 bases removed from V and 0 bases from J, the gap between germline ends came to 12 bases. Clones were read by immunoSEQ multiplex PCR, and TCRdb kept only the in-frame ones, dropping some. The sample includes about 80,000 clones, about four fifths seen only once; the top ten take under 45%. This clone was seen only once. The rearrangement joins TRBV11-3 to TRBJ2-3; maybe TRBD1 (6 bases). The receptor comes from a woman in her 70s with acute or convalescent COVID-19. The sample taken for sequencing was peripheral blood. In DNA, the CDR3 is TGTGCCAGCAGCCAGGGGTTTTCTAGCACAGATACGCAGTATTTT. Its translation is CASSQGFSSTDTQYF.